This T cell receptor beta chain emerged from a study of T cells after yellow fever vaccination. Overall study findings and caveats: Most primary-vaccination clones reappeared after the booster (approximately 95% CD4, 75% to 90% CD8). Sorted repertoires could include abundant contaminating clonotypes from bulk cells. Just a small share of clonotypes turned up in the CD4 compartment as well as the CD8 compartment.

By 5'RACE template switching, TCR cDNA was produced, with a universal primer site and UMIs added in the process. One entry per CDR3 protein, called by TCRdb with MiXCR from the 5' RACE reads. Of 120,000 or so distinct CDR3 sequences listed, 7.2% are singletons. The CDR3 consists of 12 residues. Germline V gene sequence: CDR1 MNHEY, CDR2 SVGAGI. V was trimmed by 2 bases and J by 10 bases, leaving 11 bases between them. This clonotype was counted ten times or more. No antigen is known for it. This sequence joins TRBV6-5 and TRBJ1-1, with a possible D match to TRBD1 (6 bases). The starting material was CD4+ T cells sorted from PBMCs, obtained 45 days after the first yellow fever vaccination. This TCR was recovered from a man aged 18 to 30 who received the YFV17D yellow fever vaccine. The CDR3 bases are TGTGCCAGCAGTTACATCGGGGGCGTAGCTTTCTTT. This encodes CASSYIGGVAFF.